This paragraph reports one T cell receptor beta chain. The antigen remains undetermined. Magnetic beads with positive selection isolated CD4+ and CD8+ fractions, whose purity was verified by flow cytometry. The assay was immunoSEQ multiplex PCR, and TCRdb's table has in-frame clones only and misses some. The sample lists thousands of clones, approximately 75% seen once, with roughly 40% in the top ten. Trimming removed 4 bases from V and 0 bases from J; junction bases left unmatched: 8. CDR1 MNHEY and CDR2 SMNVEV come from the germline V gene (reference sequence). The CDR3 has 16 residues. The data are from a study of somatic mutations in cytotoxic T cells in rheumatoid arthritis. Whole-study findings and limits: Of the expanded CD8+ clones, the antigen targets were not known. In rheumatoid arthritis patients, unlike healthy controls, CD8+ clonality rose with age.

The sequenced sample was CD8+ T cells sorted from blood. The V gene is TRBV27, the J gene TRBJ2-7; 8 nucleotides agree with TRBD2. The clonotype was recovered from a woman between 50 and 59 years old in good health. The CDR3 loop reads CASSYSGGDNSYEQYF. CDR3 bases: TGTGCCAGCAGTTACTCGGGAGGGGACAACTCCTACGAGCAGTACTTC.